The 26 T cell receptor beta chains reported below all come from one sample, sequenced in a study of resident and recirculating memory T cells in vitiligo (dated by TCRdb to the late 2010s). The library came from the immunoSEQ multiplex PCR assay. The immuneACCESS repertoire file appears here via TCRdb, limited to in-frame rearrangements. These files lack a portion of the clones; in checked studies, under half of the deficit traces to unresolved V genes, and the cause of the others is not known. For this sample the table gives 40,000 to 45,000 clones, of which approximately 91% were detected only once. Of the sample, more than 4% falls within the top ten clones. Sequencing was performed on blood. Receptors originate from a male donor with vitiligo.

This rearrangement joins TRBV10-3 to TRBJ1-5; 8 bases align to TRBD1. CDR1 is ENHRY and CDR2 is SYGVKD in the germline V gene. The CDR3 extends over 14 amino acids. The junction had 7 bases not matched to a gene; V was cut back by 8 bases and J by 4 bases. CDR3 nucleotides: TGTGCCATCGGACAGGGAACTTTAAATCAGCCCCAGCATTTT. Its translation is CAIGQGTLNQPQHF.

This clone was counted between two and nine times. The rearrangement uses TRBV5-1 and TRBJ1-6; 10 positions match TRBD1. Germline V lookup: CDR1 SGHRS, CDR2 YFSETQ. The CDR3 has 15 amino acids. J gave up 7 bases and V 0 bases, and 1 base lay outside the gene matches. The CDR3 coding sequence is TGCGCCAGCAGCTTGGCGGGACAGGGGAATTCACCCCTCCACTTT. As protein: CASSLAGQGNSPLHF.

The V and J genes are TRBV4-3 and TRBJ2-2, with 7 bases matching TRBD2. In germline, CDR1 is LGHNA, CDR2 YSLEER. This CDR3 comprises 15 residues. Trimming removed 0 bases from V and 7 bases from J; junction bases left unmatched: 5. The CDR3 DNA reads as TGCGCCAGCAGCCAAGATGGGGGGGTGGTCGGGGAGCTGTTTTTT. Protein: CASSQDGGVVGELFF.

The table lists this clone with a few counts. V is TRBV11-2 and J is TRBJ2-2, with 10 bases aligning to TRBD2. Looked up from germline, CDR1 is SGHAT and CDR2 is FQNNGV. The CDR3 is 17 amino acids. Trimming cost V 5 bases and J 1 base; bases outside gene matches: 7. The CDR3 nucleotides read TGTGCCAGCAGCCCCCCCCGGACTAGCGGGAACACCGGGGAGCTGTTTTTT. This sequence encodes CASSPPRTSGNTGELFF.

This clone was seen only a few times. The V and J genes are TRBV28 and TRBJ1-2; D remains unclear. From germline, CDR1 is MDHEN and CDR2 SYDVKM. This CDR3 contains 13 residues. V lost 6 bases and J lost 0, with 8 bases in between. The CDR3 protein is CASRGGANYGYTF. The CDR3 coding sequence is TGTGCCAGCAGGGGAGGAGCTAACTATGGCTACACCTTC.

This clone was picked up one time. J is TRBJ2-7 and V is TRBV7-9; 11 bases agree with TRBD1. The CDR3 runs to 14 residues. Trimming took 2 bases from V and 6 from J; bases not matched to a gene: 3. Looked up from germline, CDR1 is SEHNR and CDR2 is FQNEAQ (reference sequence). The DNA for the CDR3 is TGTGCCAGCAGCTTATCCGGGACAGGGGGCGAGCAGTACTTC. Protein sequence: CASSLSGTGGEQYF.

This clone occurred once. This chain links TRBV19 with TRBJ2-5; TRBD1 is a possible D gene (5 bases). Deletions cut 6 bases from V and 5 bases from J, with 16 bases between. CDR1 is LNHDA, CDR2 SQIVND, per germline (reference sequence). The CDR3 is 14 amino acids. This CDR3 is CASSRASRSETQYF. Written as DNA, the CDR3 is TGTGCCAGTAGCAGGGCTAGTAGGAGCGAGACCCAGTACTTC.

The chain uses TRBV13 and TRBJ2-2; D unclear. The V gene's germline CDR1 is PRHDT and CDR2 FYEKMQ (reference sequence). The CDR3 has 12 amino acids. Trimming cost V 3 bases and J 8 bases, with 7 bases left between them. The CDR3 here is CASSFMAGELFF. CDR3 sequence (DNA): TGTGCCAGCAGCTTTATGGCAGGGGAGCTGTTTTTT.

The gene calls are TRBV4-1 and TRBJ2-7; a weak D match, TRBD1 (6 bases). This CDR3 region has 16 residues. Germline values: CDR1 MGHRA, CDR2 YSYEKL. V lost 4 bases and J 0 bases, leaving 16 bases between the germline ends. CDR3 region: CASSRAQGIPSYEQYF. CDR3 nucleotide sequence: TGCGCCAGCAGCCGCGCTCAGGGGATTCCCTCCTACGAGCAGTACTTC.

V gene TRBV19 combines with J gene TRBJ2-7, with 10 bases matching TRBD2. Looked up from germline, CDR1 is LNHDA and CDR2 is SQIVND (reference sequence). This CDR3 is 15 amino acids long. V shed 2 bases and J 3 bases; nucleotides not matched to a gene: 4. DNA for the CDR3: TGTGCCAGTAGTATACTAGCGGGGGAGTTCTACGAGCAGTACTTC. This encodes CASSILAGEFYEQYF.

The V gene is TRBV7-8, the J gene TRBJ1-5; the D gene is possibly TRBD1 (6 bases). Trimming cost V 5 bases and J 4 bases, with 12 bases left between them. The CDR3 runs 14 residues. Germline V CDR1 and CDR2: SGHVS, FQNEAQ. The CDR3 reads CASSGPGANQPQHF. DNA of the CDR3: TGTGCCAGCAGCGGCCCAGGGGCTAATCAGCCCCAGCATTTT.

Only one count was recorded for this clone. The chain is built from TRBV7-2 and TRBJ1-5, with 7 bases that match TRBD1. The V gene end was trimmed by 2 bases and the J gene end by 3 bases; junction bases not matched to a gene: 4. This CDR3 has 15 residues. The germline CDR1 and CDR2 sequences are SGHTA and FQGNSA. CDR3 region: CASSLSGQINQPQHF. CDR3 nucleotides: TGTGCCAGCAGCTTATCGGGACAGATCAATCAGCCCCAGCATTTT.

This chain uses TRBV29-1 with TRBJ2-7; weak D call: TRBD2 (5 bases). Per germline, CDR1 SQVTM and CDR2 ANQGSEA. The CDR3 contains 11 residues. V was clipped by 7 bases and J by 2 bases, with 9 bases between them. The CDR3 reads CSARDTYEQYF. For the CDR3, the DNA is TGCAGCGCCCGGGATACCTACGAGCAGTACTTC.

The gene calls are TRBV2 and TRBJ2-1; 9 bases match TRBD1. Germline CDR1 SNHLY, CDR2 FYNNEI. With V trimmed by 9 bases and J by 8 bases, 8 bases remained unmatched. The CDR3 has 13 amino acids. CDR3 sequence (DNA): TGTGCCAGGGACAGGGGAATCATGGATGAGCAGTTCTTC. Translating gives CARDRGIMDEQFF.

The chain is built from TRBV19 and TRBJ1-4, with a possible D match to TRBD1 (6 bases). In germline, CDR1 is LNHDA, CDR2 SQIVND (reference sequence). Trimming shortened V by 5 bases and J by 7 bases, and 14 bases separated the two germline ends. The CDR3 runs 14 residues. CDR3 loop: CASSHRVGGEKLFF. CDR3 sequence (DNA): TGTGCCAGTAGTCACAGGGTAGGCGGTGAAAAACTGTTTTTT.

The chain carries TRBV29-1 and TRBJ1-2; D perhaps matches TRBD1 (5 bases). This CDR3 contains 18 residues. Germline V gene data show CDR1 as SQVTM and CDR2 as ANQGSEA. V lost 5 bases and J lost 4, with 29 bases in between. The chain's CDR3 is CSVTKTGDHPVDGYGYTF. In nucleotides, the CDR3 is TGCAGCGTTACGAAAACGGGGGACCACCCGGTCGATGGCTATGGCTACACCTTC. Together with reference TRBV29-1 and TRBJ1-2, the CDR3 gives the full variable domain: SAVISQKPSRDICQRGTSLTIQCQVDSQVTMMFWYRQQPGQSLTLIATANQGSEATYESGFVIDKFPISRPNLTFSTLTVSNMSPEDSSIYLCSVTKTGDHPVDGYGYTFGSGTRLTVV.

This CDR3 reads CASSLLPGGQETQYF. The CDR3 region has the DNA TGTGCCAGCAGCTTATTACCCGGGGGACAAGAGACCCAGTACTTC. The chain combines TRBV7-3 with TRBJ2-5; possibly TRBD2 for D (6 bases). Trimming removed 2 bases from V and 2 bases from J, with 12 bases in between. The V gene's germline CDR1 is SGHTA and CDR2 FQGTGA. This CDR3 contains 15 residues. Together with reference TRBV7-3 and TRBJ2-5, the CDR3 gives the full variable domain: GAGVSQTPSNKVTEKGKYVELRCDPISGHTALYWYRQSLGQGPEFLIYFQGTGAADDSGLPNDRFFAVRPEGSVSTLKIQRTERGDSAVYLCASSLLPGGQETQYFGPGTRLLVL.

This clone was observed once. V usage is TRBV6-4 and J usage is TRBJ2-1; 12 bases line up with TRBD1. The CDR3 has 14 residues. Germline V gene data show CDR1 as MRHNA and CDR2 as SNTAGT. V lost 3 bases to trimming and J lost 8 bases; unmatched junction nucleotides: 2. This chain's CDR3 is CASSEGTGGDEQFF. The CDR3 nucleotides read TGTGCCAGCAGTGAGGGGACAGGGGGCGATGAGCAGTTCTTC.

This clone was recorded once. The chain has TRBV14 and TRBJ2-2; TRBD1 agrees at 11 bases. The V and J ends lost 4 bases and 5 bases, in that order; junction bases with no gene match: 3. This CDR3 contains 15 residues. Germline V gene lookup returns CDR1 SGHDN and CDR2 FVKESK. For the CDR3, the DNA is TGTGCCAGCAGCCCGCGGGACAGGGGGACCGGGGAGCTGTTTTTT. This gives the protein CASSPRDRGTGELFF.

The J gene is TRBJ1-5, the V gene TRBV5-5; possibly TRBD1 for D (6 bases). V was pared by 3 bases and J by 1 base, with 8 bases between. Germline V gene sequence: CDR1 SGHKS, CDR2 YYEKEE (reference sequence). The CDR3 sequence is 14 residues long. The CDR3 DNA sequence: TGTGCCAGCAGCTCGGGGACAAGCAATCAGCCCCAGCATTTT. Its translation: CASSSGTSNQPQHF.

The V and J genes are TRBV30 and TRBJ1-1; 9 bases fit TRBD1. The CDR3 covers 13 residues. From germline, CDR1 is GTSNPN and CDR2 SVGIG (reference sequence). V shed 5 bases, J shed 3 bases, and the junction held 4 bases outside the gene matches. The CDR3 DNA reads as TGTGCCTGGGCCCGGGACAGGGACACTGAAGCTTTCTTT. Translation gives CAWARDRDTEAFF.

This chain links TRBV7-8 with TRBJ1-3; D may be TRBD1 (6 bases). This CDR3 spans 16 amino acids. Trimming took off 6 bases at V and 4 bases at J, with 19 bases between the two ends. In germline, CDR1 is SGHVS, CDR2 FQNEAQ. The CDR3 is CASSSSTGSSGNTIYF. The CDR3 DNA reads as TGTGCCAGCAGTTCCTCGACAGGTTCCTCCGGAAACACCATATATTTT. Full variable domain (missing parts from reference TRBV7-8 and TRBJ1-3): GAGVSQSPRYKVAKRGQDVALRCDPISGHVSLFWYQQALGQGPEFLTYFQNEAQLDKSGLPSDRFFAERPEGSVSTLKIQRTQQEDSAVYLCASSSSTGSSGNTIYFGEGSWLTVV.

This sequence joins TRBV30 and TRBJ2-5, with TRBD2 as a possible D gene (6 bases). The end of the DNA aligns better with TRBJ2-7, so the J call may be wrong. The CDR3 extends over 16 amino acids. Germline V gene lookup returns CDR1 GTSNPN and CDR2 SVGIG (reference sequence). The CDR3 here is CAWSVKVADALIEQYF. The CDR3 coding sequence is TGTGCCTGGAGTGTTAAGGTAGCGGATGCGTTAATCGAGCAGTACTTC.

The rearrangement joins TRBV29-1 to TRBJ1-1, with a weak D call TRBD1 (5 bases). Germline lookup yields CDR1 SQVTM and CDR2 ANQGSEA. The CDR3 totals 14 residues. Trimming took off 1 base at V and 1 base at J, with 10 bases between the two ends. The chain's CDR3 is CSVEAGHRNTEAFF. Written as DNA, the CDR3 is TGCAGCGTTGAAGCCGGACACAGGAACACTGAAGCTTTCTTT.

The J gene is TRBJ1-2, the V gene TRBV15; no definite D call. Trimming stripped 3 bases from V and 4 bases from J, with 15 bases between. The CDR3 loop spans 15 amino acids. Germline lookup yields CDR1 LNHNV and CDR2 YYDKDF (reference sequence). CDR3 residues: CATSSPTPGSYGYTF. The CDR3 DNA follows: TGTGCCACCAGCAGTCCAACCCCAGGTAGCTATGGCTACACCTTC.

This clone was counted a single time. The CDR3 DNA reads as TGTGCCTGGAGTGTCGATGTCAGGCAGACCCAGTACTTC. As protein: CAWSVDVRQTQYF. The chain combines TRBV30 with TRBJ2-5; no reliable D call. The V end was cut by 0 bases, the J end by 6 bases, with 11 bases between. Germline V gene data show CDR1 as GTSNPN and CDR2 as SVGIG (reference sequence). The CDR3 loop spans 13 amino acids. The whole variable domain, filled in from reference TRBV30 and TRBJ2-5, reads SQTIHQWPATLVQPVGSPLSLECTVEGTSNPNLYWYRQAAGRGLQLLFYSVGIGQISSEVPQNLSASRPQDRQFILSSKKLLLSDSGFYLCAWSVDVRQTQYFGPGTRLLVL.